This T cell receptor (beta chain) was identified during a study of beta chain features in type 1 diabetes. This clone has more than one count but fewer than ten. No antigen is known for it. Of the isolated RNA, all was reverse transcribed, and so the sequenced material was expressed TCRB transcripts. Sequenced by immunoSEQ multiplex PCR; TCRdb stores in-frame clones only, minus some. The sample gives roughly 300,000 clones, roughly an eighth of which show up once; about 0.016% is in the top ten. The V gene's germline CDR1 is SQVTM and CDR2 ANQGSEA. The V end lost 5 bases, the J end lost 5 bases, and 22 bases lay between the germline ends. This CDR3 contains 15 residues. The study's findings and limits: Within each of all four CD4+ subsets, Type 1 diabetes patients had TCRB CDR3s that were moderately but significantly shorter. A pattern of fewer insertions and more deletions at VDJ junctions was seen in type 1 diabetes patients. The question of HLA type influencing TCRB rearrangement was one that remained unresolved here. Shorter templates may be favored by PCR, equally so in patients and controls. Across patients, naive, central memory and Treg TCRB repertoires exhibited apparently greater similarity than was observed across healthy donors.

The chain is built from TRBV29-1 and TRBJ2-7; D might be TRBD2 (5 bases). Sequencing was done on a sample of naive CD4+ T cells from blood. The receptor's source is a young man with type 1 diabetes. This chain's CDR3 is CSVSRYEAAEDEQYF. DNA of the CDR3: TGCAGCGTTTCTAGATACGAGGCCGCGGAGGACGAGCAGTACTTC.